These 17 T cell receptor beta chains were all obtained from the same sample, sequenced in a study of blood T cell repertoires in COVID-19. This table comes from immunoSEQ multiplex PCR, and its TCRdb copy is limited to in-frame clones, with some not included. This table has 250,000 to 300,000 clones, roughly 87% appearing once. The material sequenced was peripheral blood. Receptors originate from a woman in her forties who had recovered from COVID-19.

This clone has just a few counts. The chain recombines TRBV5-6 with TRBJ2-3, with D uncertain. The CDR3 runs 14 residues. Per the germline V gene, CDR1 is SGHDT and CDR2 is YYEEEE. Trimming stripped 0 bases from V and 5 bases from J, with 10 bases between. CDR3 loop: CASSLGLIQDTQYF. The CDR3, as DNA: TGTGCCAGCAGCTTGGGCCTAATTCAAGATACGCAGTATTTT.

J is TRBJ2-1 and V is TRBV7-8; 8 bases agree with TRBD2. Trimming cost V 5 bases and J 4 bases; bases outside gene matches: 4. The CDR3 totals 14 residues. The germline CDR1 and CDR2 sequences are SGHVS and FQNEAQ. The CDR3 nucleotides read TGTGCCAGCAGCGGCAGCGGGAGTTACAATGAGCAGTTCTTC. It is translated as CASSGSGSYNEQFF.

The chain uses TRBV30 and TRBJ1-1; 7 positions agree with TRBD1. CDR3 size: 13 residues. V shed 0 bases and J 11 bases; nucleotides not matched to a gene: 9. Germline V gives CDR1 GTSNPN, CDR2 SVGIG (reference sequence). The CDR3 DNA reads TGTGCCTGGAGTGTCGGGGCAGAGACAGGGGCTTTCTTT. Its protein product is CAWSVGAETGAFF.

This chain joins TRBV18 and TRBJ2-7, with 8 bases identical to TRBD2. This CDR3 spans 14 amino acids. Germline CDR1 reads KGHSH; CDR2 reads LQKENI. CDR3: CASSPREGDGEQYV. DNA for the CDR3: TGTGCCAGCTCCCCACGGGAGGGAGATGGCGAGCAGTACGTC.

J is TRBJ1-2 and V is TRBV19; D remains ambiguous. The germline V gene encodes CDR1 LNHDA and CDR2 SQIVND (reference sequence). CDR3 size: 16 residues. V was clipped by 0 bases and J by 1 base, with 12 bases between them. The CDR3 spells CASSIDWASYNYGYTF. The CDR3 coding sequence is TGTGCCAGTAGTATAGATTGGGCATCTTATAACTATGGCTACACCTTC.

A few counts support this clone. This chain connects TRBV6-5 to TRBJ2-1; maybe TRBD2 (6 bases). The CDR3 is 15 residues long. With 7 bases removed from V and 2 bases from J, the gap between germline ends came to 15 bases. Germline V gives CDR1 MNHEY, CDR2 SVGAGI. CDR3 loop: CASTGGGGAYNEQFF. In nucleotides, the CDR3 is TGTGCCAGCACCGGGGGTGGCGGAGCCTACAATGAGCAGTTCTTC.

This clone has a single count. This chain joins TRBV5-1 and TRBJ1-1; 7 nucleotides match TRBD1. Germline values: CDR1 SGHRS, CDR2 YFSETQ. Losses at the gene ends were 2 bases for V and 6 bases for J; bases not matched to a gene: 1. This CDR3 comprises 12 residues. CDR3 protein: CASSFQGAEAFF. The CDR3 DNA is TGCGCCAGCAGCTTTCAGGGGGCTGAAGCTTTCTTT.

V usage is TRBV6-5 and J usage is TRBJ1-4; D is ambiguous. CDR1 is MNHEY and CDR2 is SVGAGI in the germline V gene. V dropped 0 bases and J dropped 7 bases, with 9 bases sitting between them. The CDR3 runs to 14 residues. The CDR3 DNA is TGTGCCAGCAGTTACTCACGGGAGGGTGAAAAACTGTTTTTT. This codes for CASSYSREGEKLFF.

This chain connects TRBV30 to TRBJ1-2; D remains unclear. Germline CDR1 is GTSNPN and CDR2 is SVGIG (reference sequence). This CDR3 spans 16 amino acids. V dropped 4 bases and J dropped 1 base, with 19 bases sitting between them. The CDR3 DNA reads TGTGCCTGGACAATTTTTGGCTCGGGGATTAACTATGGCTACACCTTC. Translation: CAWTIFGSGINYGYTF.

The J gene is TRBJ2-7, the V gene TRBV1; the table's D gene call, TRBD1, was not cross checked with the DNA. TRBV1 is a pseudogene segment. The CDR3 totals 15 residues. CDR3 sequence: CTSSHPDRGGYEQYF. CDR3 DNA: TGCACCAGCAGCCACCCGGACAGGGGAGGCTACGAGCAGTACTTC.

This rearrangement joins TRBV4-3 to TRBJ2-1; possibly TRBD2 for D (5 bases). Per germline, CDR1 LGHNA and CDR2 YSLEER. The ends were cut back, 0 bases at V and 8 bases at J, with 8 bases in the middle. The CDR3 covers 13 residues. CDR3 DNA: TGCGCCAGCAGCCAAGATATGGGAGATGAGCAGTTCTTC. The encoded protein is CASSQDMGDEQFF.

The V and J genes are TRBV28 and TRBJ1-1; the D gene is possibly TRBD1 (5 bases). This CDR3 has 15 residues. Trimming stripped 6 bases from V and 3 bases from J, with 17 bases between. The germline V gene encodes CDR1 MDHEN and CDR2 SYDVKM. The CDR3 is CASSILGGGDTEAFF. Written as DNA, the CDR3 is TGTGCCAGCAGCATTTTAGGAGGAGGGGACACTGAAGCTTTCTTT.

The rearrangement links TRBV7-9 to TRBJ2-4, with 9 positions matching TRBD2. The J segment lost 1 base and the V segment lost 4 bases, leaving 14 bases of the junction unmatched. The germline CDR1 and CDR2 sequences are SEHNR and FQNEAQ (reference sequence). The CDR3 has 19 amino acids. CDR3 sequence: CASSSIFRLAEGAKNIQYF. The DNA of the CDR3 is TGTGCCAGCAGCTCTATATTCCGACTAGCGGAGGGGGCCAAAAACATTCAGTACTTC.

In this sample, this clone turned up a few times. The chain is built from TRBV2 and TRBJ2-5, with 7 bases matching TRBD2. Per germline, CDR1 SNHLY and CDR2 FYNNEI. The CDR3 sequence is 14 residues long. The DNA for the CDR3 is TGTGGCGCGGGAGTGGGTTTTTCTAAAGAGACCCAGTACTTC. Encoded protein: CGAGVGFSKETQYF. Full variable domain (missing parts from reference TRBV2 and TRBJ2-5): EPEVTQTPSHQVTQMGQEVILRCVPISNHLYFYWYRQILGQKVEFLVSFYNNEISEKSEIFDDQFSVERPDGSNFTLKIRSTKLEDSAMYFCGAGVGFSKETQYFGPGTRLLVL.

The V and J genes are TRBV4-2 and TRBJ2-5; 14 bases match TRBD2. Unmatched junction bases numbered 10, after V lost 3 bases and J lost 7 bases. This CDR3 is 17 amino acids long. In germline, CDR1 is LGHNA, CDR2 YNFKEQ. The CDR3 is CASSQEGTSGGLGTQYF. In DNA form, the CDR3 reads TGTGCCAGCAGCCAGGAAGGGACTAGCGGGGGCCTGGGGACCCAGTACTTC.

The chain employs TRBV6-2 or TRBV6-3 and TRBJ2-1, with 9 bases aligning to TRBD2. The CDR3 is 15 amino acids. The trim removed 6 bases at V and 4 bases at J, leaving 7 bases unmatched. The germline gives CDR1 MNHEY, CDR2 SVGEGT. The CDR3 spells CASSQTSGRYNEQFF. CDR3 nucleotide sequence: TGTGCCAGCAGCCAGACTAGCGGAAGATACAATGAGCAGTTCTTC.

The rearrangement uses TRBV4-2 and TRBJ2-2; TRBD2 aligns across 11 bases. CDR3 length equals 19 residues. V dropped 0 bases and J dropped 1; count of bases not matched to a gene: 7. Germline CDR1 and CDR2: LGHNA and YNFKEQ. Written as DNA, the CDR3 is TGTGCCAGCAGCCAAGACATCCTAGCGGGGGGATTGAACACCGGGGAGCTGTTTTTT. Translating gives CASSQDILAGGLNTGELFF.